The rows below give T cell receptor beta chains drawn from one sample of a study of early stage breast cancer tumors. Clones were sequenced by immunoSEQ multiplex PCR, and TCRdb holds only the in-frame ones, with some missing. Of 400 to 500 clones listed, around 77% are singletons. Sequences were obtained from normal breast tissue next to the tumor. Receptor source: a person aged 40 to 49 with breast cancer. The CDR3 runs from the conserved cysteine through the conserved F or W. The D gene is left open where the match is weak. Size is stated for part of the rows, as once, few or many counts, or as a class when the clone is expanded.

CDR3aa: CASSMGGTEAFF
CDR3nt: TGTGCCAGTAGTATGGGGGGCACTGAAGCTTTCTTT
abundance: hyperexpanded
j_gene: TRBJ1-1
v_gene: TRBV19
d_gene: .

CDR3aa: CASSLSTTQETQYF
CDR3nt: TGTGCCAGCAGCTTATCGACTACACAAGAGACCCAGTACTTC
abundance: .
j_gene: TRBJ2-5
v_gene: TRBV7-3
d_gene: .

CDR3aa: CASSVGNTEAFF
CDR3nt: TGTGCCAGCAGCGTGGGAAACACTGAAGCTTTCTTT
abundance: .
j_gene: TRBJ1-1
v_gene: TRBV7-8
d_gene: .